This TCR beta chain is drawn from a study of monozygotic twins with inflammatory bowel disease. Template switching incorporated UMIs with a 6-nucleotide sample barcode. For each CDR3 protein, TCRdb gives one entry from its re-call of the 5' RACE reads, without DNA. The table gives roughly 150,000 distinct CDR3 sequences; the top ten clones make up 2% to 2.5% of it. Findings of the study overall: In patient repertoires, differing immunosuppressive treatments may have added some variability. No repertoire similarity difference was seen between concordant and discordant twins; power was possibly limited. Clonotype sharing was lower in IBD patients than healthy twins, most markedly with disease activity.

Germline values: CDR1 SGHVS, CDR2 FQNEAQ. This CDR3 is built from 14 residues. A word on this clonotype: As yet, its antigen is unknown.

This chain links TRBV7-8 with TRBJ2-7; the D call from TCRdb, TRBD1, cannot be confirmed without DNA. The clonotype originates from a human donor with ulcerative colitis or Crohn's disease, or a healthy co-twin of an affected twin (not recorded which). Sequenced sample: blood. This CDR3 reads CASIMTESSYEQYF.